The present T cell receptor (beta chain) was sequenced within a study of blood T cell repertoires in COVID-19. Study in general: The analysed material was cDNA or gDNA that came from T cells, B-cell-depleted T cells, or PBMCs.

Authors' analysis steps: Quantification of nucleated cells was approximated via reference gene primer amplification. The data were produced by immunoSEQ multiplex PCR, yet TCRdb's version contains in-frame clones alone and is incomplete. D and trimming were read from the DNA, whereas the V and J calls and clone size are those reported in that table. The table records roughly 200,000 clones, 87% of them present only once. This CDR3 has 13 residues. J lost 4 bases, V lost 8 bases, and 7 bases had no gene match. CDR1 and CDR2 from the germline V gene are LNHDA and SQIVND (reference sequence). The source of this sequence is a woman aged 18-29 years who had recovered from COVID-19. Sample: peripheral blood. The chain employs TRBV19 and TRBJ1-2, with 7 nucleotides matching TRBD1. In DNA form, the CDR3 reads TGTGCCAGTGGGACAGAATCAACCTATGGCTACACCTTC. Protein product: CASGTESTYGYTF.